Presented here are 7 T cell receptor beta chains from one specimen sequenced in a study of blood T cell repertoires in COVID-19. Clones were sequenced by immunoSEQ multiplex PCR, and TCRdb holds only the in-frame ones, with some missing. The sample yields approximately 350,000 clones, around 91% seen once. The source material was peripheral blood. The receptors originated from a woman between 18 and 29 years old who had recovered from COVID-19.

The chain has TRBV3-1 (or the pseudogene TRBV3-2) and TRBJ2-1, with a weak D call TRBD2 (5 bases). The length of the CDR3 is 13 residues. In germline, CDR1 is LGHDT, CDR2 YNNKEL (reference sequence). Trimming took off 3 bases at V and 3 bases at J, with 6 bases between the two ends. The CDR3 bases are TGTGCCAGCAGCCAGAGCGGCTACAATGAGCAGTTCTTC. Its translation: CASSQSGYNEQFF.

V and J are TRBV18 and TRBJ1-2; TRBD1 aligns across 8 bases. In germline, CDR1 is KGHSH, CDR2 LQKENI. With V trimmed by 3 bases and J by 7 bases, 7 bases remained unmatched. The CDR3 has 14 residues. The CDR3 DNA reads TGTGCCAGCTCACCCCCGACAGGGGATTTTGGCTACACCTTC. Translated, it gives CASSPPTGDFGYTF.

This chain uses TRBV14 with TRBJ1-4; the match to TRBD1 covers 10 bases. Germline CDR1 reads SGHDN; CDR2 reads FVKESK. The junction had 1 base not matched to a gene; V was cut back by 3 bases and J by 6 bases. This CDR3 is built from 14 residues. CDR3 in amino acids: CASSQTGGYEKLFF. CDR3 sequence (DNA): TGTGCCAGCAGCCAGACAGGGGGCTATGAAAAACTGTTTTTT.

The CDR3 loop is CASHLGLAGGATQYF. The CDR3 DNA reads TGTGCCAGCCACCTGGGACTAGCGGGAGGTGCTACGCAGTATTTT. The chain links TRBV2 to TRBJ2-3; TRBD2 matches at 15 bases. CDR1 is SNHLY and CDR2 is FYNNEI in the germline V gene. The CDR3 spans 15 residues. With V trimmed by 8 bases and J by 8 bases, 8 bases remained unmatched.

V usage is TRBV3-1 (or the pseudogene TRBV3-2) and J usage is TRBJ2-5; D might be TRBD2 (7 bases). V gave up 2 bases and J gave up 5 bases, with 18 bases separating them. Germline values: CDR1 LGHDT, CDR2 YNNKEL (reference sequence). There are 16 residues in the CDR3. CDR3 nucleotides: TGTGCCAGCAGCCAACAGCCGGGGGGCTTGGGGGAGACCCAGTACTTC. This translates into CASSQQPGGLGETQYF.

The V gene is TRBV28, the J gene TRBJ2-1; weak D call: TRBD1 (5 bases). Germline loops: CDR1 MDHEN, CDR2 SYDVKM. The length of the CDR3 is 16 residues. V dropped 7 bases and J dropped 8 bases, with 24 bases sitting between them. CDR3 region: CASNHPWDSGRYEQFF. CDR3 nucleotide sequence: TGTGCCAGCAACCACCCGTGGGATTCAGGGCGGTATGAGCAGTTCTTC.

The CDR3, as DNA: TGTGCCAGTACCCAGGGTGGGTACCTCCAAGAGACCCAGTACTTC. The encoded protein is CASTQGGYLQETQYF. V and J are TRBV19 and TRBJ2-5, with a tentative D call TRBD1 (5 bases). The CDR3 is made up of 15 amino acids. With 7 bases removed from V and 1 base from J, the gap between germline ends came to 16 bases. CDR1 and CDR2 from the germline V gene are LNHDA and SQIVND (reference sequence). The whole variable domain, remainder taken from reference TRBV19 and TRBJ2-5, is DGGITQSPKYLFRKEGQNVTLSCEQNLNHDAMYWYRQDPGQGLRLIYYSQIVNDFQKGDIAEGYSVSREKKESFPLTVTSAQKNPTAFYLCASTQGGYLQETQYFGPGTRLLVL.